The 27 T cell receptor beta chains below were found in one sample sequenced in a study of CD8 T cells in ankylosing spondylitis. Using its own MiXCR run on the 5' RACE reads, TCRdb lists one record per CDR3 protein. The table records 150,000 to 200,000 distinct CDR3 sequences, roughly 20% of them present only once. The material sequenced was blood, either unsorted or a sorted T cell fraction (not recorded which). The receptor set was obtained from a male donor under 30 with ankylosing spondylitis or in good health (not recorded which).

This clonotype was counted at least ten times. The rearrangement joins TRBV6-1 to TRBJ2-7; TRBD2 agrees at 10 bases. Germline-derived CDR1 and CDR2 are MNHNS and SASEGT. V lost 7 bases and J lost 0; bases outside the gene matches: 6. The CDR3 loop spans 15 amino acids. CDR3 in amino acids: CASIPTSGISYEQYF. Here the CDR3 DNA reads TGTGCCAGCATCCCTACTAGCGGGATCTCCTACGAGCAGTACTTC.

This clonotype was recorded many times. The J gene is TRBJ2-3, the V gene TRBV11-2, with 7 nucleotides matching TRBD2. Germline V gene sequence: CDR1 SGHAT, CDR2 FQNNGV. V shed 5 bases, J shed 2 bases, and the junction held 13 bases outside the gene matches. The CDR3 has 17 amino acids. CDR3 residues: CASSRITAGRATDTQYF. In DNA, the CDR3 is TGTGCCAGCAGCAGAATAACAGCGGGGAGGGCCACAGATACGCAGTATTTT.

This clonotype was recorded at least ten times. This sequence joins TRBV6-5 and TRBJ2-5; 8 bases line up with TRBD2. The germline CDR1 and CDR2 sequences are MNHEY and SVGAGI. The J segment lost 4 bases and the V segment lost 0 bases, leaving 4 bases of the junction unmatched. The CDR3 loop spans 15 amino acids. CDR3 DNA sequence: TGTGCCAGCAGTTACTCGAGTCTAGCGGGAGAGACCCAGTACTTC. Translated, it gives CASSYSSLAGETQYF.

The CDR3 sequence is CASCASGSSYNEQFF. CDR3 coding DNA: TGTGCCAGCTGCGCTAGCGGTAGCTCCTACAATGAGCAGTTCTTC. The chain has TRBV6-1 and TRBJ2-1, with 7 bases fitting TRBD2. V shed 8 bases, J shed 0 bases, and the junction held 7 bases outside the gene matches. Germline V lookup: CDR1 MNHNS, CDR2 SASEGT. CDR3 length: 15 residues.

The rearrangement uses TRBV28 and TRBJ2-1; 9 bases align to TRBD2. This CDR3 region has 17 residues. Germline values: CDR1 MDHEN, CDR2 SYDVKM. With V trimmed by 3 bases and J by 8 bases, 14 bases remained unmatched. The CDR3 sequence is CASSFMRGGRAHDEQFF. The CDR3 nucleotides read TGTGCCAGCAGTTTCATGCGTGGCGGGAGGGCCCATGATGAGCAGTTCTTC.

At least ten counts were recorded for this clonotype. The DNA for the CDR3 is TGTGCCATCAGTGCCACCGGGACTAGCGGAGCCAAAAACATTCAGTACTTC. This gives the protein CAISATGTSGAKNIQYF. This chain joins TRBV10-3 and TRBJ2-4; 11 positions match TRBD2. The CDR3 is made up of 17 amino acids. The germline V gene has CDR1 ENHRY and CDR2 SYGVKD. Trimming removed 4 bases from V and 0 bases from J; junction bases left unmatched: 5.

The chain combines TRBV19 with TRBJ2-3, with D perhaps being TRBD1 or TRBD2 (5 bases each). The CDR3 is 15 amino acids. Germline V CDR1 and CDR2: LNHDA, SQIVND (reference sequence). V lost 3 bases and J lost 1, with 11 bases in between. This CDR3 reads CASSISGGGTDTQYF. CDR3 in DNA: TGTGCCAGTAGTATCAGTGGGGGTGGCACAGATACGCAGTATTTT.

The table lists this clonotype with many counts. The CDR3 spells CASLPGGPGELFF. The CDR3 coding sequence is TGTGCCAGCTTGCCAGGGGGCCCCGGGGAGCTGTTTTTT. The chain carries TRBV6-1 and TRBJ2-2, with 8 bases lining up with TRBD1. V trimming: 8 bases; J trimming: 6 bases; junction bases outside the gene matches: 5. The CDR3 consists of 13 residues. CDR1 and CDR2 (germline): MNHNS, SASEGT.

This clonotype was counted at least ten times. The chain recombines TRBV5-1 with TRBJ2-1, with 7 bases matching TRBD1. Germline-derived CDR1 and CDR2 are SGHRS and YFSETQ. The CDR3 length is 15 residues. Trimming cost V 0 bases and J 4 bases; bases outside gene matches: 4. The CDR3 coding sequence is TGCGCCAGCAGCTTGGGGGGACAGACGTACAATGAGCAGTTCTTC. It is translated as CASSLGGQTYNEQFF. Drawing the rest from reference TRBV5-1 and TRBJ2-1, the complete variable domain is KAGVTQTPRYLIKTRGQQVTLSCSPISGHRSVSWYQQTPGQGLQFLFEYFSETQRNKGNFPGRFSGRQFSNSRSEMNVSTLELGDSALYLCASSLGGQTYNEQFFGPGTRLTVL.

This clonotype was seen at least ten times. This rearrangement joins TRBV5-6 to TRBJ2-1, with TRBD2 matching 9 bases. Germline V gene sequence: CDR1 SGHDT, CDR2 YYEEEE. The junction had 12 bases not matched to a gene; V was cut back by 5 bases and J by 3 bases. The CDR3 length is 17 residues. The CDR3 sequence: CASRVEVAGGYYNEQFF. Here the CDR3 DNA reads TGTGCCAGCAGAGTGGAAGTGGCGGGAGGGTACTACAATGAGCAGTTCTTC.

This clonotype occurred many times. The chain has TRBV2 and TRBJ1-4, with D perhaps matching TRBD1 (5 bases). Germline V gene lookup returns CDR1 SNHLY and CDR2 FYNNEI. This CDR3 comprises 12 residues. Trimming shortened V by 7 bases and J by 8 bases, and 11 bases separated the two germline ends. The CDR3, as DNA: TGTGCCAGCATGACAGTCGGAGAAAAACTGTTTTTT. Residues: CASMTVGEKLFF.

The chain combines TRBV30 with TRBJ2-1; no clear D. CDR1 is GTSNPN and CDR2 is SVGIG in the germline V gene (reference sequence). V was clipped by 0 bases and J by 6 bases, with 3 bases between them. This CDR3 is 11 amino acids long. CDR3 coding DNA: TGTGCCTGGAGTGTGTGCAATGAGCAGTTCTTC. It specifies CAWSVCNEQFF.

This clonotype was recorded at least ten times. This chain joins TRBV11-3 and TRBJ2-7; TRBD2 might be the D (6 bases). Trimming pared 0 bases from V and 2 bases from J, leaving 11 bases between. The germline gives CDR1 SGHNT, CDR2 YENEEA. This CDR3 is 15 amino acids long. The CDR3, as DNA: TGTGCCAGCAGCTTAGATCGGGGGATTCCCTACGAGCAGTACGTC. It specifies CASSLDRGIPYEQYV.

This clonotype was seen ten or more times. The rearrangement joins TRBV6-2 or TRBV6-3 to TRBJ2-2; D possibly corresponds to TRBD1 (5 bases). The germline V and J ends were trimmed by 2 bases and 3 bases, with 13 bases remaining between them. Germline V gene sequence: CDR1 MNHEY, CDR2 SVGEGT. CDR3 length equals 16 residues. This CDR3 is CASSYQLDRYTGELFF. The CDR3 nucleotides read TGTGCCAGCAGTTACCAACTTGACAGATACACCGGGGAGCTGTTTTTT.

This clonotype was counted at least ten times. J is TRBJ1-3 and V is TRBV15, with D perhaps TRBD1 (5 bases). In germline, CDR1 is LNHNV, CDR2 YYDKDF (reference sequence). The CDR3 totals 16 residues. The V end was cut by 2 bases, the J end by 4 bases, with 15 bases between. As DNA, the CDR3 is TGTGCCACCAGCAGAACTACCGGGACGGGAGGAAACACCATATATTTT. Translated: CATSRTTGTGGNTIYF.

This clonotype was picked up many times. The chain recombines TRBV29-1 with TRBJ2-7; TRBD2 aligns across 9 bases. The CDR3 is made up of 16 amino acids. The ends lost 2 bases at V and 2 bases at J; junction bases unmatched: 10. Looked up from germline, CDR1 is SQVTM and CDR2 is ANQGSEA. The CDR3 loop is CSVESKGTSRTYEQYF. The DNA for the CDR3 is TGCAGCGTTGAATCTAAGGGGACTAGCAGAACCTACGAGCAGTACTTC.

In its sample, this clonotype was seen many times. The chain has TRBV11-2 and TRBJ2-1; D is ambiguous. The V gene lost 1 base and the J gene lost 7 bases, with 11 bases spanning the gap. The CDR3 has 14 residues. CDR1 and CDR2 from the germline V gene are SGHAT and FQNNGV. The CDR3 sequence is CASSLAVISNEQFF. The CDR3 DNA reads as TGTGCCAGCAGCTTAGCAGTTATCAGTAATGAGCAGTTCTTC.

This clonotype showed up just a few times. The V call is TRBV12-5, the J call TRBJ2-1; 11 bases agree with TRBD1. The CDR3 is 17 amino acids. Germline trimming cut 7 bases from V and 4 bases from J; bases unmatched to any gene: 12. The germline gives CDR1 LGHNT, CDR2 FRNRAP. CDR3 DNA sequence: TGTGCTAGTGATCCCTCTCCGGGACAGGGGGGTTACAATGAGCAGTTCTTC. It encodes CASDPSPGQGGYNEQFF.

The sample holds many counts of this clonotype. The V call is TRBV12-5, the J call TRBJ2-2, with 7 bases lining up with TRBD1. The V gene's germline CDR1 is LGHNT and CDR2 FRNRAP. The J segment lost 5 bases and the V segment lost 0 bases, leaving 12 bases of the junction unmatched. The CDR3 extends over 18 amino acids. The CDR3 DNA sequence: TGTGCTAGTGGTTTGGTATTGGGTAGGGGGACAGATACCGGGGAGCTGTTTTTT. The encoded protein is CASGLVLGRGTDTGELFF. Filled out from reference TRBV12-5 and TRBJ2-2, the complete variable domain reads DARVTQTPRHKVTEMGQEVTMRCQPILGHNTVFWYRQTMMQGLELLAYFRNRAPLDDSGMPKDRFSAEMPDATLATLKIQPSEPRDSAVYFCASGLVLGRGTDTGELFFGEGSRLTVL.

Ten or more counts support this clonotype. The rearrangement joins TRBV7-8 to TRBJ2-1; 11 nucleotides agree with TRBD1. This CDR3 has 17 amino acids. With V trimmed by 5 bases and J by 4 bases, 10 bases remained unmatched. Germline loops: CDR1 SGHVS, CDR2 FQNEAQ. CDR3: CASSNRTGGTVYNEQFF. The CDR3 region has the DNA TGTGCCAGCAGCAACAGGACAGGGGGCACAGTATACAATGAGCAGTTCTTC.

This clonotype was counted many times. The chain uses TRBV6-2 or TRBV6-3 and TRBJ2-2; D gene unclear. Trimming cost V 8 bases and J 7 bases, with 8 bases left between them. Germline V CDR1 and CDR2: MNHEY, SVGEGT. The CDR3 loop spans 11 amino acids. The CDR3 protein is CASSVGGELFF. In DNA, the CDR3 is TGTGCCAGCTCGGTAGGCGGGGAGCTGTTTTTT.

The rearrangement links TRBV20-1 to TRBJ1-2; D gene unclear. The CDR3 extends over 11 amino acids. Trimming removed 0 bases at V and 5 bases at J, with 4 bases between. Per germline, CDR1 DFQATT and CDR2 SNEGSKA (reference sequence). The CDR3 DNA sequence: TGCAGTGCTAGAGAAGAGTATGGCTACACCTTC. As protein: CSAREEYGYTF.

This clonotype came up many times. The V and J genes are TRBV5-1 and TRBJ2-7; 7 nucleotides line up with TRBD2. CDR3 length: 15 amino acids. Germline V gene sequence: CDR1 SGHRS, CDR2 YFSETQ. V gave up 0 bases and J gave up 1 base; unmatched junction bases: 4. DNA for the CDR3: TGCGCCAGCAGCTTGGGCGGGAGTAGATCCTACGAGCAGTACGTC. Translation gives CASSLGGSRSYEQYV.

This clonotype was recorded many times. The V gene is TRBV16, the J gene TRBJ1-4; the D is unclear. This CDR3 is built from 11 residues. Germline V CDR1 and CDR2: KGHSY, FQNENV. V lost 2 bases, J lost 8 bases, and 3 bases lay in between. CDR3 amino acids: CASSQTEKLFF. The CDR3, as DNA: TGTGCCAGCAGCCAAACCGAAAAACTGTTTTTT.

The chain recombines TRBV10-3 with TRBJ2-7; 15 bases line up with TRBD2. Per the germline V gene, CDR1 is ENHRY and CDR2 is SYGVKD. The CDR3 covers 16 residues. Germline trimming cut 4 bases from V and 6 bases from J; bases unmatched to any gene: 7. Written as DNA, the CDR3 is TGTGCCATCAGTGGGACTAGCGGGAGGGCCAAGTCCGAGCAGTACTTC. Its protein is CAISGTSGRAKSEQYF.

This clonotype was counted ten times or more. The CDR3 spells CASSQGGTTTEKLFF. DNA for the CDR3: TGTGCCAGCAGCCAAGGGGGGACTACAACTGAAAAACTGTTTTTT. This chain connects TRBV7-2 to TRBJ1-4; maybe TRBD1 (6 bases). The germline V and J ends were trimmed by 5 bases and 7 bases, with 17 bases remaining between them. Germline V CDR1 and CDR2: SGHTA, FQGNSA. This CDR3 has 15 amino acids.

In this sample, this clonotype turned up many times. The V and J genes are TRBV5-5 and TRBJ2-1; D is perhaps TRBD1 or TRBD2 (6 bases each). Trimming stripped 10 bases from V and 10 bases from J, with 15 bases between. Germline V CDR1 and CDR2: SGHKS, YYEKEE (reference sequence). The CDR3 has 11 residues. As DNA, the CDR3 is TGTGCCGGCTACGGGGGCCGGGAGCAGTTCTTC. It translates to CAGYGGREQFF. The whole variable domain, remainder taken from reference TRBV5-5 and TRBJ2-1, is DAGVTQSPTHLIKTRGQQVTLRCSPISGHKSVSWYQQVLGQGPQFIFQYYEKEERGRGNFPDRFSARQFPNYSSELNVNALLLGDSALYLCAGYGGREQFFGPGTRLTVL.